The sequence of this TCR beta chain was determined in a study of T cell repertoires in cytomegalovirus infection. Study at large: A matching HLA type, together with CMV infection, was signaled by public TCR beta signatures. Study findings and constraints: Within the response measured ex vivo, HLA-C-restricted CMV-specific TCR beta clonotypes were dominant. There were carriers of CMV plus the relevant HLA, and cumulative public TCR beta family frequency identified them.

The CDR3 totals 16 residues. CDR1 MGHDK and CDR2 SYGVNS come from the germline V gene. V was shortened by 1 base and J by 4 bases, with 16 bases between the two germline ends. This clonotype was counted many times. Its specificity is not known. From the reads, TCRdb called clonotypes with MiXCR, one entry per CDR3 protein. This repertoire shows about 230,000 distinct CDR3 sequences, around 6.6% found once; its top ten account for less than 7.5%. Material for sequencing was PBMCs. The clonotype comes from a human donor in good health (CMV status not recorded). Some clones in this sample may be carry-over from other donors' samples. V usage is TRBV25-1 and J usage is TRBJ1-1, with D possibly matching TRBD1 (6 bases). CDR3 nucleotide sequence: TGTGCCAGCAGTGAATGGGGGGGGCAGGAGGGCACTGAAGCTTTCTTT. This codes for CASSEWGGQEGTEAFF.